The entry below gives a single T cell receptor (beta chain) sequence along with its context. What it binds is unknown. This sample was included in a study of cytomegalovirus exposure and HLA in healthy donors. General study results and limits: Under in vitro conditions, a few CMV-associated chains were confirmed as specific for CMV antigens. Most TCRs appeared rarely, but some public TCRs recurred in many donors.

This PCR relied on a set of 60 Vbeta primers and 13 Jbeta primers. TCRdb's table, derived via immunoSEQ multiplex PCR, lists solely in-frame clones and lacks some. The data show about 76,000 clones, with 78% seen just once and 7.5% to 10% held by the top ten. The CDR3 contains 15 residues. V lost 8 bases to trimming and J lost 0 bases, with 16 bases between them. The germline V gene encodes CDR1 SGHTA and CDR2 FQGNSA. The receptor was derived from a woman aged 35 to 49 in good health and CMV-seropositive. The sequencing sample was made of PBMCs. The chain uses TRBV7-2 and TRBJ1-1, with D perhaps matching TRBD1 (5 bases). The CDR3 loop reads CASVEGVQLNTEAFF. The CDR3 nucleotides read TGTGCCAGCGTCGAAGGGGTTCAGTTGAACACTGAAGCTTTCTTT. Combining the CDR3 with reference TRBV7-2 and TRBJ1-1 gives the whole variable domain GAGVSQSPSNKVTEKGKDVELRCDPISGHTALYWYRQSLGQGLEFLIYFQGNSAPDKSGLPSDRFSAERTGGSVSTLTIQRTQQEDSAVYLCASVEGVQLNTEAFFGQGTRLTVV.